This paragraph covers one T cell receptor beta chain sequence. This specimen comes from a study of identical twins. V gave up 6 bases and J gave up 5 bases; unmatched junction bases: 7. The CDR3 sequence is 15 residues long. TCRdb itself ran the 5' RACE reads through MiXCR, one entry per CDR3 protein. The table lists nearly 900,000 distinct CDR3 sequences, over 9% of them singletons. The sample was also reused in another study, on yellow fever vaccine responses in identical twins.

The sequence derives from a woman younger than 35 in good health. Material: PBMCs. The chain is built from TRBV12-3 or TRBV12-4 and TRBJ2-7; 13 bases are shared with TRBD2. The CDR3 DNA sequence: TGTGCCAGCAGCCCGGGACTAGCGGGAAAAAACGAGCAGTACTTC. It specifies CASSPGLAGKNEQYF.